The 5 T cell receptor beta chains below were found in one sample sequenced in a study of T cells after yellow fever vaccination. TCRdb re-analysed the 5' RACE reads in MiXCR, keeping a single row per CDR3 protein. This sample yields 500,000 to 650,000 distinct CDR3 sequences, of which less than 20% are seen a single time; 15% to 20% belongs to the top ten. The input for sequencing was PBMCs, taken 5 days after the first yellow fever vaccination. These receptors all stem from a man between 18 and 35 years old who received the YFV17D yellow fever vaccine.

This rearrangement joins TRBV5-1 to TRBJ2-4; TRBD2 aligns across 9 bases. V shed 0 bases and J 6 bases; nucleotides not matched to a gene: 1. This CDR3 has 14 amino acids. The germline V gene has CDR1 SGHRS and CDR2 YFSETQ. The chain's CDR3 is CASSLGREGNIQYF. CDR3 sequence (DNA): TGCGCCAGCAGCTTGGGGCGGGAGGGAAACATTCAGTACTTC.

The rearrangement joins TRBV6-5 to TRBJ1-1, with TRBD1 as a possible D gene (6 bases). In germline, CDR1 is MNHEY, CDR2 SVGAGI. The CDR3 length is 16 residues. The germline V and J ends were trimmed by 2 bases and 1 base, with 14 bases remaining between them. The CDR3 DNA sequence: TGTGCCAGCAGTTACCCGTGGGGAGGGGGGAACACTGAAGCTTTCTTT. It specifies CASSYPWGGGNTEAFF.

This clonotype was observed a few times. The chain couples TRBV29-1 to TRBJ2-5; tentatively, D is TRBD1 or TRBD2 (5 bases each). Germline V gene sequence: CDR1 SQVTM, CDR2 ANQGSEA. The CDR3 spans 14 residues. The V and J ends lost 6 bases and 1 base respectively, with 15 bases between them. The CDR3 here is CSVARGTGQETQYF. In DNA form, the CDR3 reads TGCAGCGTGGCCAGAGGGACCGGCCAAGAGACCCAGTACTTC.

The CDR3 bases are TGCGCCAGCAGCTTGGACGGACAGGGGGCCCACAATGAGCAGTTCTTC. Its protein is CASSLDGQGAHNEQFF. The rearrangement uses TRBV5-1 and TRBJ2-1; 11 nucleotides align to TRBD1. The CDR3 is made up of 16 amino acids. From germline, CDR1 is SGHRS and CDR2 YFSETQ. V gave up 0 bases and J gave up 5 bases; unmatched junction bases: 4.

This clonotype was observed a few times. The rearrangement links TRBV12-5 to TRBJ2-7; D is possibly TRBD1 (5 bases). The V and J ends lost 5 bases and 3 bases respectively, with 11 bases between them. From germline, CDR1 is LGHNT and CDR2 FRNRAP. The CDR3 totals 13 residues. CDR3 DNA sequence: TGTGCTAGTGGTCCCAGGGTTGGCTACGAGCAGTACTTC. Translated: CASGPRVGYEQYF.